The rows below give T cell receptor beta chains drawn from one sample of a study of a mutant IDH1 vaccine in newly diagnosed glioma. These TCRs' antigens remain unknown. Data came from immunoSEQ multiplex PCR; TCRdb stores just in-frame clones and leaves some out. This table has 30,000 to 35,000 clones, roughly three fifths appearing once. The sequencing used PBMCs, collected from a glioma patient whose treatment included an IDH1 peptide vaccine. The receptors here all came from a woman aged 18-29 years with glioma. CDR3s include the opening cysteine and the closing phenylalanine or tryptophan. D genes are given only for firm matches. Size values are once, few and many counts, or a class for expanded clones, and some rows have none.

>-|14|TRBV18|TRBJ1-6|few
CASSPLTDSSPLHF
TGTGCCAGCTCACCGCTCACCGACAGTTCACCCCTCCACTTT
>TRBD1|15|TRBV5-6|TRBJ2-7|-
CASSFLQGQSYEQYF
TGTGCCAGCAGCTTCTTACAGGGGCAGTCCTACGAGCAGTACTTC
>TRBD1|14|TRBV18|TRBJ2-1|-
CASSPRDSYNEQFF
TGTGCCAGCTCACCACGGGACAGCTACAATGAGCAGTTCTTC
>TRBD1|14|TRBV7-9|TRBJ1-4|few
CASSLDRGKEKLFF
TGTGCCAGCAGCTTAGACAGGGGGAAGGAAAAACTGTTTTTT
>-|15|TRBV10-2|TRBJ2-3|-
CASSPQLGLPNWQYF
TGCGCCAGCAGTCCGCAATTGGGACTCCCCAATTGGCAGTATTTT
>-|20|TRBV19|TRBJ1-1|-
CASSIHFSGGLDRLNTEAFF
TGTGCCAGTAGTATCCACTTCTCTGGAGGTCTAGACAGATTAAACACTGAAGCTTTCTTT
>-|13|TRBV18|TRBJ2-2|-
CASSTHNTGELFF
TGTGCCAGCTCAACACATAACACCGGGGAGCTGTTTTTT
>TRBD1|13|TRBV13|TRBJ1-1|few
CASSPRTGHEAFF
TGTGCCAGCAGCCCCCGGACAGGGCATGAAGCTTTCTTT
>TRBD2|15|TRBV6-5|TRBJ2-1|-
CASSGRLASYNEQFF
TGTGCCAGCAGTGGGAGACTAGCGTCGTACAATGAGCAGTTCTTC
>-|16|TRBV5-4|TRBJ1-5|few
CASSLGGRGSNQPQHF
TGTGCCAGCAGCTTGGGGGGCAGGGGTAGCAATCAGCCCCAGCATTTT
>-|13|TRBV19|TRBJ1-2|-
CASSPKGTHGYTF
TGTGCCAGTAGTCCGAAAGGGACGCATGGCTACACCTTC
>TRBD1|15|TRBV2|TRBJ1-2|few
CASSYFPGQGAGYTF
TGTGCCAGCAGCTATTTTCCGGGACAGGGGGCTGGCTACACCTTC
>-|15|TRBV11-2|TRBJ1-1|-
CASSLETLGTREAFF
TGTGCCAGCAGCTTAGAAACATTGGGGACAAGAGAAGCTTTCTTT
>-|13|TRBV4-2|TRBJ2-7|-
CASSHLVDYEQYF
TGTGCCAGCAGCCACTTAGTGGACTACGAGCAGTACTTC